This TCR beta chain comes out of a study of blood T cell repertoires in COVID-19. Study-level information: Samples of COVID-19 (acute and convalescent) were obtained from the United States, Italy and Spain.

Study processing details: Amplified reference gene primers provided the basis for estimating nucleated cell counts. Measured with immunoSEQ multiplex PCR; TCRdb has only the in-frame clones, and not every one. V and J calls plus clone size are reproduced from that table; the DNA served to infer D and trimming. Among some 78,000 clones listed, 90% were seen once. Germline CDR1 SGHRS, CDR2 YFSETQ. The CDR3 extends over 19 amino acids. V dropped 0 bases and J dropped 1; count of bases not matched to a gene: 11. Sequences were obtained from peripheral blood. The clonotype comes from a woman aged 50 to 65 in a cohort sampled during active COVID-19. V gene TRBV5-1 combines with J gene TRBJ2-1, with 9 nucleotides matching TRBD2. For the CDR3, the DNA is TGCGCCAGCAGCTTGGCCTTGGCGGGAGGGCCCCGGTCCTACAATGAGCAGTTCTTC. This gives the protein CASSLALAGGPRSYNEQFF.